This passage covers 30 T cell receptor beta chains from one sample sequenced in a study of blood T cell repertoires in COVID-19. TCRdb's table, derived via immunoSEQ multiplex PCR, lists solely in-frame clones and lacks some. The top ten clones hold 6.3% of a sample with under 75,000 clones, roughly 79% of them seen once. Sequenced sample: peripheral blood. These receptors all come from an older woman with acute or convalescent COVID-19.

J is TRBJ1-5 and V is TRBV6-1; D is uncertain. Deletions cut 7 bases from V and 16 bases from J, with 20 bases between. Per germline, CDR1 MNHNS and CDR2 SASEGT. This CDR3 contains 12 residues. The CDR3 DNA reads as TGTGCCAGCATGACGACTGCCGGGATGCGACATTTT. This translates into CASMTTAGMRHF.

This chain uses TRBV14 with TRBJ2-3; 7 bases line up with TRBD1. The CDR3 is 15 residues long. Trimming took 3 bases from V and 6 from J; bases not matched to a gene: 9. Germline V gene sequence: CDR1 SGHDN, CDR2 FVKESK. The CDR3 DNA follows: TGTGCCAGCAGCCAGGAAGGGGGCAATTGGGATACGCAGTATTTT. Translated, it gives CASSQEGGNWDTQYF.

The chain joins TRBV10-3 to TRBJ2-5; D may be TRBD2 (5 bases). CDR1 is ENHRY, CDR2 SYGVKD, per germline. Trimming removed 3 bases from V and 9 bases from J, with 17 bases in between. The CDR3 contains 14 residues. The CDR3 DNA reads as TGTGCCATCAGTGAAAGAGTAACGGACTCCGCCCAGTACTTC. Protein product: CAISERVTDSAQYF.

This clone has a handful of counts. This sequence joins TRBV5-6 and TRBJ1-1, with D possibly matching TRBD1 (5 bases). Germline V gives CDR1 SGHDT, CDR2 YYEEEE. The V and J ends lost 2 bases and 1 base respectively, with 12 bases between them. CDR3 length: 15 residues. Here the CDR3 reads CASSFAGFGNTEAFF. The CDR3 nucleotides read TGTGCCAGCAGCTTTGCAGGGTTCGGGAACACTGAAGCTTTCTTT.

The genes are TRBV27 and TRBJ1-5, with 7 bases identical to TRBD1. CDR1 is MNHEY, CDR2 SMNVEV, per germline (reference sequence). The CDR3 runs 16 residues. The V segment lost 2 bases and the J segment 1 base; nucleotides outside the gene matches: 5. CDR3 coding DNA: TGTGCCAGCAGTTTAGGGGCCAGGGGGAGCAATCAGCCCCAGCATTTT. Protein: CASSLGARGSNQPQHF.

The chain carries TRBV9 and TRBJ2-5; D might be TRBD2 (6 bases). V lost 4 bases and J 5 bases, leaving 24 bases between the germline ends. Germline values: CDR1 SGDLS, CDR2 YYNGEE. This CDR3 has 17 amino acids. In DNA, the CDR3 is TGTGCCAGCAGCTCTTTACCGGGGCCCAAAGGAGGGGAGACCCAGTACTTC. Translation gives CASSSLPGPKGGETQYF.

The chain couples TRBV5-1 to TRBJ2-5; perhaps TRBD2 as D (5 bases). V lost 4 bases and J lost 1, with 11 bases in between. Germline V gene data show CDR1 as SGHRS and CDR2 as YFSETQ. The CDR3 has 14 residues. CDR3 residues: CASSPGGSQETQYF. The CDR3 nucleotides are TGCGCCAGCAGCCCGGGTGGGAGCCAAGAGACCCAGTACTTC. The full variable domain, its missing parts supplied by reference TRBV5-1 and TRBJ2-5, is KAGVTQTPRYLIKTRGQQVTLSCSPISGHRSVSWYQQTPGQGLQFLFEYFSETQRNKGNFPGRFSGRQFSNSRSEMNVSTLELGDSALYLCASSPGGSQETQYFGPGTRLLVL.

The J gene is TRBJ1-4, the V gene TRBV18; maybe TRBD1 (6 bases). Germline V gene sequence: CDR1 KGHSH, CDR2 LQKENI. The CDR3 spans 14 residues. The ends were cut back, 3 bases at V and 5 bases at J, with 10 bases in the middle. The CDR3 DNA follows: TGTGCCAGCTCACCGACAGGCCGAAATGAAAAACTGTTTTTT. It translates to CASSPTGRNEKLFF. The full variable domain, completed using reference TRBV18 and TRBJ1-4, is NAGVMQNPRHLVRRRGQEARLRCSPMKGHSHVYWYRQLPEEGLKFMVYLQKENIIDESGMPKERFSAEFPKEGPSILRIQQVVRGDSAAYFCASSPTGRNEKLFFGSGTQLSVL.

The V call is TRBV14, the J call TRBJ2-3; 8 bases line up with TRBD1. Germline CDR1 SGHDN, CDR2 FVKESK. J lost 5 bases, V lost 0 bases, and 4 bases had no gene match. The length of the CDR3 is 15 residues. CDR3 DNA sequence: TGTGCCAGCAGCCAAGATGCCGGGACAGGAGATACGCAGTATTTT. Amino acid sequence: CASSQDAGTGDTQYF.

This chain uses TRBV2 with TRBJ2-1; 10 positions agree with TRBD2. Trimming took 10 bases from V and 8 from J; bases not matched to a gene: 11. CDR1 and CDR2 (germline): SNHLY, FYNNEI. This CDR3 has 14 residues. The chain's CDR3 is CATQSGGGLDEQFF. The CDR3 nucleotides are TGTGCCACCCAAAGCGGGGGGGGTTTAGATGAGCAGTTCTTC.

V usage is TRBV5-1 and J usage is TRBJ2-7, with 7 bases aligning to TRBD1. With V trimmed by 2 bases and J by 0 bases, 8 bases remained unmatched. The CDR3 spans 16 residues. The V gene's germline CDR1 is SGHRS and CDR2 YFSETQ. In DNA form, the CDR3 reads TGCGCCAGCAGCTTTAGTGGACAGGTGCCCTCCTACGAGCAGTACTTC. Its protein product is CASSFSGQVPSYEQYF. Complete variable domain (other parts from reference TRBV5-1 and TRBJ2-7): KAGVTQTPRYLIKTRGQQVTLSCSPISGHRSVSWYQQTPGQGLQFLFEYFSETQRNKGNFPGRFSGRQFSNSRSEMNVSTLELGDSALYLCASSFSGQVPSYEQYFGPGTRLTVT.

The V call is TRBV24-1, the J call TRBJ2-3; D is ambiguous. This CDR3 has 14 amino acids. V was clipped by 4 bases and J by 2 bases, with 9 bases between them. CDR1 is KGHDR and CDR2 is SFDVKD in the germline V gene. The CDR3: CATSENSYTDTQYF. The CDR3 nucleotides read TGTGCCACCAGTGAAAACAGTTACACAGATACGCAGTATTTT.

The rearrangement uses TRBV5-1 and TRBJ1-6; D unclear. Trimming removed 3 bases at V and 8 bases at J, with 12 bases between. Germline V gene sequence: CDR1 SGHRS, CDR2 YFSETQ. CDR3 length: 14 residues. This CDR3 reads CASSSGFFYSPLHF. CDR3 sequence (DNA): TGCGCCAGCAGCTCCGGTTTCTTTTATTCACCCCTCCACTTT.

The J gene is TRBJ1-5, the V gene TRBV18; D is unresolved. The germline V and J ends were trimmed by 4 bases and 2 bases, with 12 bases remaining between them. The CDR3 has 15 residues. Germline CDR1 reads KGHSH; CDR2 reads LQKENI. The CDR3 region has the DNA TGTGCCAGCTCACACGGGGATCGGGGCAATCAGCCCCAGCATTTT. Its protein is CASSHGDRGNQPQHF.

The chain couples TRBV4-1 to TRBJ2-7, with a weak D call TRBD1 (5 bases). The CDR3 is made up of 16 amino acids. Deletions cut 3 bases from V and 2 bases from J, with 17 bases between. Germline lookup yields CDR1 MGHRA and CDR2 YSYEKL. Written as DNA, the CDR3 is TGCGCCAGCAGCCAGGCAAGGTCAGGGTCGGCCTACGAGCAGTACTTC. Encoded protein: CASSQARSGSAYEQYF.

The CDR3 loop is CASSGPGGLGTEAFF. The CDR3 DNA sequence: TGTGCCAGCAGCGGACCCGGGGGGCTTGGCACTGAAGCTTTCTTT. V is TRBV27 and J is TRBJ1-1, with D maybe TRBD1 (6 bases). V gave up 6 bases and J gave up 4 bases, with 18 bases separating them. The CDR3 contains 15 residues. CDR1 is MNHEY and CDR2 is SMNVEV in the germline V gene (reference sequence).

V is TRBV5-7 and J is TRBJ1-5; 10 positions match TRBD1. TRBV5-7 is an ORF for which the function is uncertain. CDR3 length: 16 amino acids. The V and J ends lost 2 bases and 3 bases, in that order; junction bases with no gene match: 5. The CDR3 here is CASSFGTGDDNQPQHF. The DNA for the CDR3 is TGTGCCAGCAGCTTCGGGACAGGGGATGACAATCAGCCCCAGCATTTT.

The V call is TRBV7-2, the J call TRBJ1-2, with TRBD1 matching over 7 bases. This CDR3 is built from 15 residues. J lost 5 bases, V lost 3 bases, and 9 bases had no gene match. Germline V gene data show CDR1 as SGHTA and CDR2 as FQGNSA. The CDR3 here is CASSFRQGDGYGYTF. As DNA, the CDR3 is TGTGCCAGCAGCTTTCGTCAGGGGGACGGGTATGGCTACACCTTC.

The genes are TRBV18 and TRBJ2-5; 8 bases match TRBD2. Germline V CDR1 and CDR2: KGHSH, LQKENI. The V segment lost 6 bases and the J segment 5 bases; nucleotides outside the gene matches: 11. This CDR3 comprises 15 residues. In DNA, the CDR3 is TGTGCCAGCTCCCGGGGGGGGACCCCCGTGGAGACCCAGTACTTC. As protein: CASSRGGTPVETQYF.

J is TRBJ1-1 and V is TRBV12-5; D is ambiguous. Germline V gives CDR1 LGHNT, CDR2 FRNRAP. The CDR3 spans 16 residues. Trimming shortened V by 2 bases and J by 3 bases, and 16 bases separated the two germline ends. CDR3 in amino acids: CASGLPGRGSDTEAFF. The CDR3, as DNA: TGTGCTAGTGGTTTGCCAGGACGGGGAAGCGACACTGAAGCTTTCTTT. The full variable domain, its missing parts supplied by reference TRBV12-5 and TRBJ1-1, is DARVTQTPRHKVTEMGQEVTMRCQPILGHNTVFWYRQTMMQGLELLAYFRNRAPLDDSGMPKDRFSAEMPDATLATLKIQPSEPRDSAVYFCASGLPGRGSDTEAFFGQGTRLTVV.

This clone was counted once. This chain links TRBV3-1 (or the pseudogene TRBV3-2) with TRBJ2-1; tentative D call: TRBD2 (5 bases). Germline V gene sequence: CDR1 LGHDT, CDR2 YNNKEL (reference sequence). This CDR3 region has 15 residues. Trimming left V 3 bases short and J 4 bases short, with 13 bases between. CDR3 bases: TGTGCCAGCAGCCATCAAGCGGCCTTTTACAATGAGCAGTTCTTC. Its translation is CASSHQAAFYNEQFF.

This clone was found once. J is TRBJ1-6 and V is TRBV14; D uncertain. Between the trimmed V and J ends, which lost 5 bases and 0 bases, there was a span of 8 bases. Germline loops: CDR1 SGHDN, CDR2 FVKESK. The CDR3 runs 15 residues. The CDR3, as DNA: TGTGCCAGCAGCTTGAAGAGCTCCTATAATTCACCCCTCCACTTT. Its translation: CASSLKSSYNSPLHF. Full variable domain (rest looked up from reference TRBV14 and TRBJ1-6): EAGVTQFPSHSVIEKGQTVTLRCDPISGHDNLYWYRRVMGKEIKFLLHFVKESKQDESGMPNNRFLAERTGGTYSTLKVQPAELEDSGVYFCASSLKSSYNSPLHFGNGTRLTVT.

This clone appeared a single time. In DNA form, the CDR3 reads TGTGCCAGCAGTGGACAGTACTACGAGCAGTACTTC. Protein sequence: CASSGQYYEQYF. The chain joins TRBV12-3 or TRBV12-4 to TRBJ2-7; the D gene is possibly TRBD1 (6 bases). Trimming stripped 5 bases from V and 3 bases from J, with 8 bases between. The CDR3 spans 12 residues.

The V and J genes are TRBV5-8 and TRBJ1-5, with 8 bases lining up with TRBD1. J gave up 3 bases and V 3 bases, and 5 bases lay outside the gene matches. CDR1 is SGHTS, CDR2 YDEGEE, per germline. This CDR3 spans 15 amino acids. CDR3 nucleotides: TGTGCCAGCAGCTCCGGACAGGGTGACAATCAGCCCCAGCATTTT. Translated: CASSSGQGDNQPQHF. The variable domain in full, completed from reference TRBV5-8 and TRBJ1-5, reads EAGVTQSPTHLIKTRGQQATLRCSPISGHTSVYWYQQALGLGLQFLLWYDEGEERNRGNFPPRFSGRQFPNYSSELNVNALELEDSALYLCASSSGQGDNQPQHFGDGTRLSIL.

The V call is TRBV7-9, the J call TRBJ2-3, with 11 nucleotides matching TRBD2. With V trimmed by 3 bases and J by 5 bases, 1 base remained unmatched. Germline CDR1 reads SEHNR; CDR2 reads FQNEAQ (reference sequence). CDR3 length equals 14 residues. CDR3 DNA: TGTGCCAGCAGCTTTAGCGGGGGGGGAGATACGCAGTATTTT. Encoded protein: CASSFSGGGDTQYF.

This chain connects TRBV6-5 to TRBJ2-5; a weak D match, TRBD1 (5 bases). The CDR3 is 15 residues long. Trimming removed 3 bases from V and 5 bases from J, with 16 bases in between. Germline V CDR1 and CDR2: MNHEY, SVGAGI. CDR3 DNA sequence: TGTGCCAGCAGTTATTTAGGGGCCGCGACGGAGACCCAGTACTTC. Translating gives CASSYLGAATETQYF.

The chain combines TRBV5-1 with TRBJ1-3, with 7 nucleotides matching TRBD1. Germline V gene sequence: CDR1 SGHRS, CDR2 YFSETQ. The CDR3 is 17 amino acids. With 4 bases clipped from V and 1 base from J, the junction kept 11 bases outside the gene matches. The CDR3 loop reads CASSLRQGSASGNTIYF. The CDR3 nucleotides are TGCGCCAGCAGCCTGCGACAGGGATCAGCGTCTGGAAACACCATATATTTT. The full variable domain, in which reference TRBV5-1 and TRBJ1-3 provide the parts outside the CDR3, is KAGVTQTPRYLIKTRGQQVTLSCSPISGHRSVSWYQQTPGQGLQFLFEYFSETQRNKGNFPGRFSGRQFSNSRSEMNVSTLELGDSALYLCASSLRQGSASGNTIYFGEGSWLTVV.

V is TRBV3-1 (or the pseudogene TRBV3-2) and J is TRBJ1-1; 10 bases are a match to TRBD1. This CDR3 comprises 15 residues. Trimming at V came to 4 bases and at J to 5 bases, leaving 7 bases not matched to a gene. CDR1 and CDR2 from the germline V gene are LGHDT and YNNKEL (reference sequence). The CDR3 region is CASSRGQGVLTEAFF. For the CDR3, the DNA is TGTGCCAGCAGCCGCGGACAGGGGGTTTTAACTGAAGCTTTCTTT.

DNA of the CDR3: TGTGCCAGCAGCGGGAAAGGACAGGGGGAGGAAGCTTTCTTT. Translation gives CASSGKGQGEEAFF. V usage is TRBV11-2 and J usage is TRBJ1-1; 10 nucleotides agree with TRBD1. Germline CDR1 and CDR2: SGHAT and FQNNGV. The CDR3 is 14 amino acids. The junction had 8 bases not matched to a gene; V was cut back by 5 bases and J by 8 bases. Together with reference TRBV11-2 and TRBJ1-1, the CDR3 gives the full variable domain: EAGVAQSPRYKIIEKRQSVAFWCNPISGHATLYWYQQILGQGPKLLIQFQNNGVVDDSQLPKDRFSAERLKGVDSTLKIQPAKLEDSAVYLCASSGKGQGEEAFFGQGTRLTVV.

This clone has more than one count but fewer than ten. This chain joins TRBV6-2 or TRBV6-3 and TRBJ1-2; 9 nucleotides align to TRBD1. With 1 base clipped from V and 4 bases from J, the junction kept 10 bases outside the gene matches. Germline CDR1 is MNHEY and CDR2 is SVGEGT. The CDR3 consists of 17 residues. The CDR3 nucleotides are TGTGCCAGCAGTTACTTCCGGGACAGGGTGGATGCCTATGGCTACACCTTC. Protein product: CASSYFRDRVDAYGYTF.